The 10 T cell receptor beta chains below were found in one sample sequenced in a study of blood T cells in healthy people across ages. For the second PCR, which ran for about 7 to 11 cycles, a sample-barcoded 5' primer and a J-beta primer mix were used. TCRdb ran MiXCR on the 5' RACE reads and lists one entry per CDR3 protein. The sample records 1 million to 1.2 million distinct CDR3 sequences, more than 30% being singletons. The sequencing input was blood. The source of these receptors is a man between 18 and 35 years old in good health.

The chain is built from TRBV9 and TRBJ1-2, with unresolved D. V lost 0 bases and J 2 bases, leaving 11 bases between the germline ends. The CDR3 has 15 residues. Per the germline V gene, CDR1 is SGDLS and CDR2 is YYNGEE. The CDR3: CASSVEAGPNYGYTF. The CDR3 DNA reads as TGTGCCAGCAGCGTAGAGGCAGGACCCAACTATGGCTACACCTTC.

The rearrangement joins TRBV6-1 to TRBJ1-1, with D unresolved. This CDR3 contains 15 residues. Looked up from germline, CDR1 is MNHNS and CDR2 is SASEGT. The V gene lost 1 base and the J gene lost 3 bases, with 12 bases spanning the gap. The CDR3 is CASSEGERRYTEAFF. CDR3 DNA: TGTGCCAGCAGTGAAGGGGAAAGGAGGTACACTGAAGCTTTCTTT.

This chain links TRBV9 with TRBJ1-4; 8 nucleotides align to TRBD1. The CDR3 consists of 14 residues. The V and J ends lost 5 bases and 8 bases, in that order; junction bases with no gene match: 8. Germline CDR1 SGDLS, CDR2 YYNGEE. This CDR3 is CASSPTGVREKLFF. CDR3 DNA: TGTGCCAGCAGTCCGACAGGGGTCCGAGAAAAACTGTTTTTT.

This clonotype was seen a few times. A read error may account for a junction end that differs from germline. The chain employs TRBV5-1 and TRBJ2-3; D call uncertain. The CDR3 loop spans 12 amino acids. CDR1 and CDR2 (germline): SGHRS, YFSETQ. The CDR3 loop is CASSQIRDTPYF. CDR3 sequence (DNA): TGCGCCAGCAGCCAGATACGAGATACGCCGTATTTT.

The chain employs TRBV3-1 and TRBJ1-4; the D gene is possibly TRBD1 (6 bases). The CDR3 covers 13 residues. Germline V CDR1 and CDR2: LGHDT, YNNKEL (reference sequence). V lost 5 bases, J lost 8 bases, and 12 bases lay in between. The CDR3 bases are TGTGCCAGCAGCTCAACAGGGCAGGAAAAACTGTTTTTT. Its translation: CASSSTGQEKLFF.

The gene calls are TRBV28 and TRBJ1-5; D might be TRBD1 (6 bases). Trimming left V 5 bases short and J 0 bases short, with 17 bases between. CDR3 length: 17 amino acids. The germline gives CDR1 MDHEN, CDR2 SYDVKM. In nucleotides, the CDR3 is TGTGCCAGCAGTACCCTTACAGGGTTCGGTAGCAATCAGCCCCAGCATTTT. Protein product: CASSTLTGFGSNQPQHF.

V gene TRBV10-3 combines with J gene TRBJ2-1, with D possibly matching TRBD1 (5 bases). Germline V CDR1 and CDR2: ENHRY, SYGVKD. Between the trimmed V and J ends, which lost 0 bases and 1 base, there was a span of 13 bases. The CDR3 contains 17 residues. The CDR3 sequence: CAISESREGASYNEQFF. The CDR3 DNA reads as TGTGCCATCAGTGAGTCAAGGGAAGGGGCTTCCTACAATGAGCAGTTCTTC.

This chain links TRBV9 with TRBJ1-4; D is unclear. The germline V gene has CDR1 SGDLS and CDR2 YYNGEE. Trimming took off 0 bases at V and 10 bases at J, with 7 bases between the two ends. CDR3 length: 12 residues. DNA for the CDR3: TGTGCCAGCAGCGTAGATGGATTAAAACTGTTTTTT. Its translation is CASSVDGLKLFF. The full variable domain, with the rest looked up from reference TRBV9 and TRBJ1-4, is DSGVTQTPKHLITATGQRVTLRCSPRSGDLSVYWYQQSLDQGLQFLIQYYNGEERAKGNILERFSAQQFPDLHSELNLSSLELGDSALYFCASSVDGLKLFFGSGTQLSVL.

This clonotype was picked up a small number of times. The chain links TRBV25-1 to TRBJ1-4; no clear D. Germline CDR1 reads MGHDK; CDR2 reads SYGVNS. Trimming pared 8 bases from V and 3 bases from J, leaving 10 bases between. The CDR3 sequence is 13 residues long. The CDR3 reads CASGERPNEKLFF. The CDR3 DNA reads as TGTGCCAGCGGGGAAAGACCTAATGAAAAACTGTTTTTT.

Worth noting for this clonotype: At one end the junction does not follow the germline gene, possibly because of a read error. The chain recombines TRBV25-1 with TRBJ2-1; possibly TRBD2 for D (6 bases). The germline CDR1 and CDR2 sequences are MGHDK and SYGVNS. The CDR3 length is 14 residues. The CDR3 reads CTSRPGLLNNEQFF. DNA of the CDR3: TGTACCAGCAGGCCGGGACTCTTAAACAATGAGCAGTTCTTC.